This T cell receptor (beta chain) was profiled in a study of response to subunit inactivated influenza vaccine. Whole-study findings and limits: New T cells are recruited in small numbers by each seasonal influenza vaccination, according to the authors' suggestion.

Notes on this clonotype: The antigen is not known.

Each CDR3 protein gets one entry after TCRdb re-called the RT-PCR reads with MiXCR. The sample lists around 850,000 distinct CDR3 sequences; about a fifth were seen once. The ends were cut back, 0 bases at V and 6 bases at J, with 18 bases in the middle. The germline gives CDR1 LGHNA, CDR2 YSLEER. The CDR3 consists of 16 residues. The V and J genes are TRBV4-3 and TRBJ2-7; D unclear. Here the sequenced sample was PBMCs from blood, taken more than 4 days after vaccination. This clonotype was sampled from a man between 45 and 60 years old who received an inactivated influenza vaccine. The CDR3 region has the DNA TGCGCCAGCAGCCAAGATCGCCCGGAACTGGGTGGCGAGCAGTACTTC. This gives the protein CASSQDRPELGGEQYF.